This TCR beta chain appears in the sequencing data of a study of T cell repertoires in cytomegalovirus infection. Study in general: CMV infection together with matching HLA type was indicated by public TCR beta signatures. General study results and limits: Cumulated frequencies of public TCR beta families served to identify carriers of CMV plus the relevant HLA. It was HLA-C-restricted CMV-specific TCR beta clonotypes that dominated the response ex vivo.

TCRdb passed the reads through MiXCR, listing each CDR3 protein once. Here the sample spans about 260,000 distinct CDR3 sequences, approximately 9% being singletons. Germline V gives CDR1 SGHTA, CDR2 FQGNSA. CDR3 size: 13 residues. Trimming shortened V by 5 bases and J by 2 bases, and 9 bases separated the two germline ends. This clonotype was observed at least ten times. Its antigen is not known. Sequencing was carried out using PBMCs. The receptor's source is a human donor in good health (CMV status not recorded). Some clones in this sample may be carry-over from other donors' samples. This chain uses TRBV7-2 with TRBJ1-1; D call uncertain. CDR3 in amino acids: CASSGLVNTEAFF. In nucleotides, the CDR3 is TGTGCCAGCAGCGGCTTAGTAAACACTGAAGCTTTCTTT.